The T cell receptor beta chain described here comes from a study of T cells in Graves' hyperthyroidism and ophthalmopathy (dated by TCRdb to the late 2010s). For the study in its entirety: Peripheral blood samples were taken at initial diagnosis, before any treatment was given. To identify distinguishing TCR V-J signatures, a discovery cohort of about 95 patients was used, comprising 43 with Graves' ophthalmopathy and 57 with stable Graves' hyperthyroidism. Prospective prediction of ophthalmopathy was tested in an independent validation cohort consisting of 18 to 20 hyperthyroidism patients and over 15 patients who later progressed to ophthalmopathy. The 75 to 100 discovery patients were randomly split 7:3 into training and test sets. Thyroid tissue and blood T-cell repertoires from about six Graves' hyperthyroidism patients were also compared in the study. After sampling, hyperthyroidism patients received methimazole starting at 30 mg daily, and ophthalmopathy patients received high-dose intravenous methylprednisolone. The paper reports TCR Vbeta CDR3 sequencing of some 140 peripheral blood samples: 40 to 45 ophthalmopathy, fewer than 80 hyperthyroidism and around 17 progressor patients.

Results and caveats for the whole study, not just this receptor: Most expanded thyroid clonotypes (frequency above 0.001) were also found in blood, which suggests that blood repertoires may mirror thyroid immune responses. No statistical method was used to fix the sample size in advance, and group allocation was not hidden from the investigators. In cross-validation, a model built on a 13 V-J signature told ophthalmopathy apart from stable hyperthyroidism with 85% to 90% sensitivity and roughly 82% specificity, and in testing the same model reached 80%/75%. In validation, the model predicted progression to ophthalmopathy with roughly 70% sensitivity and approximately 74% specificity, a median of 6.5 months before onset.

From a lookup of the germline V gene, CDR1 and CDR2 are MDHEN and SYDVKM. The CDR3 starts with the cysteine, ends with the phenylalanine, and has 12 residues. Just CDR3 DNA is preserved here, 36 bases in frame from base 1. Trimming removed 3 bases from V and 12 bases from J, leaving 12 bases between the germline ends. The TCR beta CDR3 regions were amplified from the RNA transcripts. The TCR CDR3 was subjected to a first round of RT-PCR using the HTBI primer set and the Qiagen OneStep RT-PCR kit. The libraries were constructed in a second round of multiplex PCR and then size-selected and purified. Libraries were sequenced paired-end with 100 bp reads on an Illumina HiSeq2000. On the study's bioinformatics: Raw data were processed with SOAPnuke, discarding reads with adapters, uncalled bases, mean Phred below 15, or no exact constant-primer or identifier match. COPE v1.2.5 was used to merge the high-quality paired reads, and each unique nucleotide sequence was defined as a clonotype. MiTCR v1.1 was used to align clonotypes to the IMGT TRBV, TRBD and TRBJ reference segments. Only V-J combinations with frequency above 0.0001, covering 99% to 99.2% of repertoires, were analysed. The TCS score was defined as F50 (clonal expansion) divided by E x V (chaos), with BLOSUM62-based TCRdist calculated between CDR3 peptides within each V-J. Welch's t-statistics and random forest reduced 500 to 550 V-J features to roughly 13, which were used in a naive Bayes classifier (R e1071). TCRdb passed the public sequencing reads through fastp at Q25 and MiXCR, retaining productive beta sequences. Each entry is one CDR3 protein sequence, shown with its most common DNA and genes. V and J calls and clone size were set by TCRdb, not the authors. In all, the sample holds about 380,000 distinct CDR3 sequences, and approximately 15% of those were seen once. The top ten hold around 21% of the sample.

This clonotype has a handful of counts. It has no known antigen specificity. Per-base qualities were not stored, and no clone one base away is much larger. The hyperthyroidism patients were between 18 and 65 years old and newly diagnosed, with a disease duration of less than 2 months. Any patient with an uncontrolled infection, another autoimmune disease, pregnancy or lactation was excluded. Diagnoses were based on clinical symptoms, serum thyroxine and TRAb, thyroid ultrasound and orbital computed tomography. For progressor patients, blood was drawn at the first diagnosis of hyperthyroidism, before any ophthalmopathy symptoms had appeared. PBMCs were isolated from approximately 10 ml of fresh peripheral blood by Ficoll-Paque density gradient centrifugation. Patients classed as progressors first received a Graves' hyperthyroidism diagnosis and then went on to develop ophthalmopathy during follow-up. Trizol reagent was used to extract total RNA, and RNA quality was then checked on an Agilent 2100 Bioanalyzer.

Here the chain combines TRBV28 and TRBJ2-1; no D gene call is confident. The receptor's source is a man under 40 with Graves' hyperthyroidism that later progressed to Graves' ophthalmopathy. Sequencing used blood. In nucleotide form, the sequence is TGTGCCAGCAGTTTCCTCCGGGCCCTGCAGTTCTTC. Translated, it gives CASSFLRALQFF.